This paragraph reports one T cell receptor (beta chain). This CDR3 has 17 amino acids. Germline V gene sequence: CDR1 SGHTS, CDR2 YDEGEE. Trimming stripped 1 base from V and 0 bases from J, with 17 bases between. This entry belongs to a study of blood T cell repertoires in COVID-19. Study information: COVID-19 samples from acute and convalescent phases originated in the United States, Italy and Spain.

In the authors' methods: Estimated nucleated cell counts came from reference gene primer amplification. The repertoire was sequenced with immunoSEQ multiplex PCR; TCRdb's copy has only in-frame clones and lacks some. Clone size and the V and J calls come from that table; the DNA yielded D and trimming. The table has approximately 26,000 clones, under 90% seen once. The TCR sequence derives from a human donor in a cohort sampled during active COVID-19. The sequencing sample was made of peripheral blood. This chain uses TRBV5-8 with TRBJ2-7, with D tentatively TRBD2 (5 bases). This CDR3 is CASSLYRDRTSSYEQYF. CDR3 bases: TGTGCCAGCAGCTTGTATCGCGATCGCACTAGCTCCTACGAGCAGTACTTC.